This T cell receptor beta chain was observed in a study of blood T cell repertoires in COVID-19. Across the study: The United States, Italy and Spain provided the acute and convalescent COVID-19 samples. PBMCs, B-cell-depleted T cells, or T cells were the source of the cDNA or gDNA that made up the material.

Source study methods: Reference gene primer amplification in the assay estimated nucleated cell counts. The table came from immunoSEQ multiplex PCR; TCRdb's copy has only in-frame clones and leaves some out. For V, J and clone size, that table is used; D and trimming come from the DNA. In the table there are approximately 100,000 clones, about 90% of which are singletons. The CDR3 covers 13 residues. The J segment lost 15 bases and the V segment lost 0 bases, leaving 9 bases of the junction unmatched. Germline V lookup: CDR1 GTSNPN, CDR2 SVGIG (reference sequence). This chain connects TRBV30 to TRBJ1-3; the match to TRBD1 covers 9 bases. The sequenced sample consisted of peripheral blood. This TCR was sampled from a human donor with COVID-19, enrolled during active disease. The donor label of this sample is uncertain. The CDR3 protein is CAWSVVRGTGTYF. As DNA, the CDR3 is TGTGCCTGGAGTGTTGTAAGGGGGACAGGGACATATTTT. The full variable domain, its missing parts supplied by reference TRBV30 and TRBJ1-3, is SQTIHQWPATLVQPVGSPLSLECTVEGTSNPNLYWYRQAAGRGLQLLFYSVGIGQISSEVPQNLSASRPQDRQFILSSKKLLLSDSGFYLCAWSVVRGTGTYFGEGSWLTVV.